The clone carrying this T cell receptor (beta chain) showed up many times. Its target is unknown. The CDR3 spans 18 residues. From germline, CDR1 is SNHLY and CDR2 FYNNEI. V was pared by 6 bases and J by 5 bases, with 19 bases of the junction left unmatched. A 10-nucleotide random UMI tagged transcripts in template-switch 5'RACE cDNA synthesis. Each CDR3 protein is one row after TCRdb ran MiXCR on the 5' RACE reads. Among fewer than 25,000 distinct CDR3 sequences listed, roughly 10% were seen once. This entry comes from a study of neurological immune-mediated disorders. Study-wide results and caveats: HTLV-1-associated myelopathy had the most TCR clonal expansion, while multiple sclerosis had the least, a level that fell below healthy controls. CDR3 amino acid sequences found in expanded clones were never shared across subjects, suggesting private repertoires in all groups.

The study built unsorted libraries from 2 million PBMCs kept at -80 C. The sequence was obtained from a woman aged 55-69 years with HTLV-1-associated myelopathy (HAM/TSP). The sequenced material came from PBMCs. The V gene is TRBV2, the J gene TRBJ2-1, with 7 bases identical to TRBD1. The CDR3 DNA reads as TGTGCCAGCAGCGCGCCCCGGGTAGGGGGCGGTTTTGACAATGAGCAGTTCTTC. Its translation: CASSAPRVGGGFDNEQFF.